This T cell receptor beta chain comes out of a study of blood T cell repertoires in COVID-19. The wider study: Nucleic acid was either cDNA or gDNA, and it came from T cells, B-cell-depleted T cells, or PBMCs.

The CDR3 length is 19 residues. J lost 0 bases, V lost 1 base, and 9 bases had no gene match. The germline V gene encodes CDR1 SGHRS and CDR2 YFSETQ. Sequencing used immunoSEQ multiplex PCR; TCRdb keeps in-frame clones, though not all of them. The sample yields 490,000 or so clones, around 87% seen once. This study enrolled people aged roughly 18 to 90 from around 26 US geographic areas. Participants' reported clinical history set cohort assignment. Sequencing was performed on PBMCs or T cells enriched from blood (not recorded which). The clonotype originates from a woman in her thirties or forties who had recovered from COVID-19. The V and J genes are TRBV5-1 and TRBJ2-1; TRBD2 matches 11 bases. The CDR3 DNA reads as TGCGCCAGCAGCTTGTTTGGACTAGCGGGTCAAAGCTCCTACAATGAGCAGTTCTTC. The encoded protein is CASSLFGLAGQSSYNEQFF.